Shown below are 27 T cell receptor beta chains from a single sample sequenced in a study of CD8 T cells in Susac syndrome. About 0.5 to 1 ug RNA was reverse transcribed with random hexamers. Via MiXCR, TCRdb re-called the immunoSEQ multiplex PCR reads, giving one row per CDR3 protein. This table has 100,000 or so distinct CDR3 sequences, 85% to 95% appearing once. Input material: CD8+ T cells from PBMCs. Source of these receptors: a human donor in good health.

This rearrangement joins TRBV6-5 to TRBJ1-1, with a weak D call TRBD1 (6 bases). The germline V and J ends were trimmed by 4 bases and 1 base, with 10 bases remaining between them. Germline V gene sequence: CDR1 MNHEY, CDR2 SVGAGI. The CDR3 runs 14 residues. The CDR3 sequence: CASSLRDTNTEAFF. The CDR3, as DNA: TGTGCCAGCAGTTTGCGGGACACGAACACTGAAGCTTTCTTT.

The chain joins TRBV6-2 or TRBV6-3 to TRBJ2-2; D gene unclear. V lost 4 bases and J 6 bases, leaving 12 bases between the germline ends. Germline V CDR1 and CDR2: MNHEY, SVGEGT. This CDR3 is 14 amino acids long. For the CDR3, the DNA is TGTGCCAGCAGTTTTACCCCCTTCCCCGGGGAGCTGTTTTTT. As protein: CASSFTPFPGELFF.

The rearrangement joins TRBV7-2 to TRBJ1-3, with D unresolved. The V end was cut by 5 bases, the J end by 0 bases, with 11 bases between. The CDR3 is made up of 15 amino acids. Germline lookup yields CDR1 SGHTA and CDR2 FQGNSA. This CDR3 is CASSVEGRSGNTIYF. The CDR3, as DNA: TGTGCCAGCAGCGTAGAGGGTCGCTCTGGAAACACCATATATTTT.

The chain is built from TRBV20-1 and TRBJ1-2; TRBD1 might be the D (5 bases). With 3 bases removed from V and 3 bases from J, the gap between germline ends came to 14 bases. From germline, CDR1 is DFQATT and CDR2 SNEGSKA (reference sequence). This CDR3 is 14 amino acids long. The CDR3 here is CSASPIGADYGYTF. The DNA of the CDR3 is TGCAGTGCTAGTCCTATCGGGGCGGACTATGGCTACACCTTC.

The chain carries TRBV29-1 and TRBJ2-7; D may be TRBD1 (5 bases). CDR3 size: 14 residues. Germline CDR1 SQVTM, CDR2 ANQGSEA. Trimming shortened V by 6 bases and J by 3 bases, and 18 bases separated the two germline ends. The CDR3 bases are TGCAGCGTGCGGATTGGTGCAGGGTTCTACGAGCAGTACTTC. Its translation is CSVRIGAGFYEQYF.

The J gene is TRBJ2-7, the V gene TRBV5-6, with D perhaps TRBD1 (6 bases). This CDR3 region has 15 residues. Germline CDR1 and CDR2: SGHDT and YYEEEE. Trimming removed 1 base at V and 2 bases at J, with 13 bases between. The CDR3: CASSLQQGRTYEQYF. The CDR3 DNA is TGTGCCAGCAGCTTGCAACAGGGCAGGACCTACGAGCAGTACTTC. Together with reference TRBV5-6 and TRBJ2-7, the CDR3 gives the full variable domain: DAGVTQSPTHLIKTRGQQVTLRCSPKSGHDTVSWYQQALGQGPQFIFQYYEEEERQRGNFPDRFSGHQFPNYSSELNVNALLLGDSALYLCASSLQQGRTYEQYFGPGTRLTVT.

This clonotype was counted a single time. The chain uses TRBV19 and TRBJ1-2, with 9 bases fitting TRBD1. The trim removed 8 bases at V and 1 base at J, leaving 11 bases unmatched. The CDR3 is 16 amino acids. Per germline, CDR1 LNHDA and CDR2 SQIVND (reference sequence). CDR3 bases: TGTGCCAGTCATGTTACCCCGGGACAGGGTAACTATGGCTACACCTTC. The encoded protein is CASHVTPGQGNYGYTF.

This chain links TRBV7-2 with TRBJ1-4; 10 positions agree with TRBD1. With 5 bases clipped from V and 0 bases from J, the junction kept 0 bases outside the gene matches. The V gene's germline CDR1 is SGHTA and CDR2 FQGNSA. The CDR3 runs to 15 residues. DNA of the CDR3: TGTGCCAGCAGCGGGACAGGGGCAACTAATGAAAAACTGTTTTTT. This encodes CASSGTGATNEKLFF.

The chain links TRBV20-1 to TRBJ2-1; tentatively, D is TRBD1 (5 bases). The CDR3 has 14 residues. Trimming stripped 5 bases from V and 1 base from J, with 12 bases between. The V gene's germline CDR1 is DFQATT and CDR2 SNEGSKA (reference sequence). CDR3 sequence: CSAPRQRSYNEQFF. Here the CDR3 DNA reads TGCAGTGCTCCTCGACAGCGATCCTACAATGAGCAGTTCTTC.

With regard to this clonotype: At one end the junction does not follow the germline gene, possibly because of a read error. The V gene is TRBV5-1, the J gene TRBJ1-1; D is uncertain. CDR3 size: 14 residues. The germline V gene has CDR1 SGHRS and CDR2 YFSETQ. CDR3 sequence (DNA): TGCGCCAGCACCTTGGACGGGCCCCACACTGAAGCTTTCTTT. Translated, it gives CASTLDGPHTEAFF.

The chain recombines TRBV20-1 with TRBJ2-2, with D maybe TRBD1 (6 bases). The germline V gene encodes CDR1 DFQATT and CDR2 SNEGSKA (reference sequence). V lost 3 bases to trimming and J lost 1 base, with 9 bases between them. The CDR3 is 14 residues long. The CDR3 spells CSASEQGNTGELFF. The CDR3 region has the DNA TGCAGTGCTAGTGAACAGGGGAACACCGGGGAGCTGTTTTTT.

The chain has TRBV28 and TRBJ2-5, with 8 bases matching TRBD1. Germline V gives CDR1 MDHEN, CDR2 SYDVKM. Trimming at V came to 6 bases and at J to 2 bases, leaving 17 bases not matched to a gene. The CDR3 totals 18 residues. The DNA for the CDR3 is TGTGCCAGCAGCCCTCCAACCCGGACAGGGTGGGTTCAAGAGACCCAGTACTTC. As protein: CASSPPTRTGWVQETQYF.

The chain is built from TRBV11-2 and TRBJ1-4; maybe TRBD1 (5 bases). CDR1 is SGHAT and CDR2 is FQNNGV in the germline V gene. The CDR3 contains 17 residues. V lost 5 bases, J lost 8 bases, and 24 bases lay in between. In DNA, the CDR3 is TGTGCCAGCAGCCTCTCCCCGGGACTCAATTTGGGGGAAAAACTGTTTTTT. This translates into CASSLSPGLNLGEKLFF.

The rearrangement links TRBV5-1 to TRBJ2-1; 12 bases align to TRBD2. The CDR3 has 15 amino acids. Germline V CDR1 and CDR2: SGHRS, YFSETQ. V shed 4 bases and J 5 bases; nucleotides not matched to a gene: 4. CDR3 DNA: TGCGCCAGCAGCCTTCTAGCGGGAGGGCACAATGAGCAGTTCTTC. Amino acids: CASSLLAGGHNEQFF.

The V gene is TRBV7-3, the J gene TRBJ1-1, with 8 bases aligning to TRBD1. V shed 2 bases and J 3 bases; nucleotides not matched to a gene: 8. CDR1 and CDR2 (germline): SGHTA, FQGTGA. The length of the CDR3 is 16 residues. The CDR3 DNA follows: TGTGCCAGCAGCTTATTACCAGGGGGCGCGGACACTGAAGCTTTCTTT. It specifies CASSLLPGGADTEAFF.

The chain couples TRBV30 to TRBJ2-7; D not certain. The V end lost 1 base, the J end lost 5 bases, and 15 bases lay between the germline ends. Looked up from germline, CDR1 is GTSNPN and CDR2 is SVGIG (reference sequence). CDR3 length: 14 amino acids. Here the CDR3 reads CAWSEVRLTDEQYF. The CDR3 DNA reads TGTGCCTGGAGTGAAGTCCGACTCACCGACGAGCAGTACTTC.

This chain links TRBV6-1 with TRBJ2-7, with D possibly being TRBD1 (6 bases). V lost 5 bases and J 1 base, leaving 9 bases between the germline ends. This CDR3 contains 13 residues. CDR1 MNHNS and CDR2 SASEGT come from the germline V gene. The CDR3, as DNA: TGTGCCAGCAGTCAGGGGATGTCCTACGAGCAGTACTTC. This translates into CASSQGMSYEQYF.

The chain uses TRBV27 and TRBJ2-1; D is undetermined. The CDR3 is 16 residues long. The V gene lost 5 bases and the J gene lost 6 bases, with 20 bases spanning the gap. Looked up from germline, CDR1 is MNHEY and CDR2 is SMNVEV (reference sequence). CDR3 sequence: CASSPPGQALPNEQFF. The DNA of the CDR3 is TGTGCCAGCAGTCCACCCGGCCAGGCGTTGCCCAATGAGCAGTTCTTC.

This chain uses TRBV30 with TRBJ2-3; 8 bases fit TRBD1. Germline values: CDR1 GTSNPN, CDR2 SVGIG (reference sequence). V lost 1 base and J lost 8; bases outside the gene matches: 8. The CDR3 runs 14 residues. This CDR3 is CAWSEGQGARTQYF. The CDR3 nucleotides read TGTGCCTGGAGTGAGGGGCAGGGGGCGCGTACGCAGTATTTT.

This chain uses TRBV29-1 with TRBJ1-1; D remains ambiguous. This CDR3 region has 13 residues. Germline V gene data show CDR1 as SQVTM and CDR2 as ANQGSEA. With 3 bases removed from V and 0 bases from J, the gap between germline ends came to 8 bases. CDR3 region: CSVERQLNTEAFF. In DNA, the CDR3 is TGCAGCGTTGAGAGGCAGTTGAACACTGAAGCTTTCTTT.

The chain employs TRBV13 and TRBJ2-3; D not certain. V was pared by 8 bases and J by 5 bases, with 14 bases between. Germline lookup yields CDR1 PRHDT and CDR2 FYEKMQ (reference sequence). This CDR3 has 13 amino acids. The CDR3 bases are TGTGCCAGCCTTACGAGACCGCTAGATACGCAGTATTTT. It is translated as CASLTRPLDTQYF.

The CDR3 DNA follows: TGTGCCAGCAGCTTGGGACTAGATATGGACATTCAGTACTTC. Its translation is CASSLGLDMDIQYF. The chain couples TRBV7-9 to TRBJ2-4; 8 nucleotides match TRBD2. Trimming cost V 3 bases and J 8 bases; bases outside gene matches: 6. Germline V gives CDR1 SEHNR, CDR2 FQNEAQ (reference sequence). This CDR3 spans 14 amino acids.

This rearrangement joins TRBV5-1 to TRBJ2-3; D is possibly TRBD1 (5 bases). CDR3 length: 14 residues. Germline V gene lookup returns CDR1 SGHRS and CDR2 YFSETQ. The V end lost 4 bases, the J end lost 2 bases, and 11 bases lay between the germline ends. The CDR3: CASSRDRSTDTQYF. The CDR3 nucleotides are TGCGCCAGCAGCCGAGACAGATCCACAGATACGCAGTATTTT.

The CDR3 loop is CASSQDRGVRAGELFF. The CDR3 nucleotides are TGTGCCAGCAGCCAAGATAGAGGGGTCCGGGCCGGGGAGCTGTTTTTT. This sequence joins TRBV4-2 and TRBJ2-2, with D perhaps being TRBD1 or TRBD2 (5 bases each). Between the trimmed V and J ends, which lost 0 bases and 6 bases, there was a span of 14 bases. The CDR3 has 16 residues. CDR1 and CDR2 from the germline V gene are LGHNA and YNFKEQ.

The chain combines TRBV14 with TRBJ1-1; no reliable D call. Trimming removed 6 bases from V and 0 bases from J, with 14 bases in between. The CDR3 is made up of 15 amino acids. The germline gives CDR1 SGHDN, CDR2 FVKESK. In DNA, the CDR3 is TGTGCCAGCAGTCCCTTAGGGAGCATGAACACTGAAGCTTTCTTT. This translates into CASSPLGSMNTEAFF.

The rearrangement uses TRBV7-6 and TRBJ2-7; D is possibly TRBD1 (6 bases). Germline loops: CDR1 SGHVS, CDR2 FNYEAQ. The CDR3 contains 19 residues. The V end lost 5 bases, the J end lost 0 bases, and 26 bases lay between the germline ends. CDR3 in DNA: TGTGCCAGCAGCGGCGATCGACAGGATGCCACGAACCCCTCCTACGAGCAGTACTTC. Encoded protein: CASSGDRQDATNPSYEQYF. Full variable domain (remainder filled in from reference TRBV7-6 and TRBJ2-7): GAGVSQSPRYKVTKRGQDVALRCDPISGHVSLYWYRQALGQGPEFLTYFNYEAQQDKSGLPNDRFSAERPEGSISTLTIQRTEQRDSAMYRCASSGDRQDATNPSYEQYFGPGTRLTVT.

CDR3 protein: CASSLAPGALTRQSGANVLTF. The CDR3 DNA follows: TGTGCCAGCAGCTTAGCCCCCGGGGCCCTCACTCGACAGTCTGGGGCCAACGTCCTGACTTTC. The gene calls are TRBV7-2 and TRBJ2-6; perhaps D is TRBD1 or TRBD2 (5 bases each). This CDR3 is built from 21 residues. Trimming took off 0 bases at V and 1 base at J, with 22 bases between the two ends. Germline V gives CDR1 SGHTA, CDR2 FQGNSA.